This T cell receptor (beta chain) was captured by sequencing in a study of sequential checkpoint blockade in melanoma (dated by TCRdb to between 2017 and 2020). With respect to the entire study: In a 1:1 randomization, patients received either first-line nivolumab then ipilimumab (arm A) or ipilimumab then nivolumab (arm B). Maintenance nivolumab came after each of the two trial sequences. DNA from about 100 melanoma tumor samples collected before treatment underwent TCRbeta immunosequencing. For 20 to 25 patients, matched tumor biopsies were obtained before treatment and at week 13, following single-agent nivolumab (arm A) or ipilimumab (arm B). Roughly three quarters of the matched pre- and post-treatment tumor biopsy pairs came from the same lesion. Study-level results and caveats: Among patients in the nivolumab-first arm (arm A), tumor TIL clonality before treatment was associated with response (P = .04). Tumor T-cell fraction and clonality were correlated with PD-L1 staining and CD8+ T-cell counts, but not with mutational load. The response-prediction model combining TCR metrics and mutation burden needs validation in larger, independent patient cohorts. Small sample sizes and reduced statistical power limited the analyses of tumor T-cell fraction within each arm. Clinical benefit was about 30 times more likely to be achieved by patients whose tumor T-cell fraction and clonality increased by week 13.

This clone counts as medium-sized (0.01 to 0.1%). Its antigen remains unidentified. Base qualities were left out, and no much larger clone turns up one base away. TCRbeta CDR3 regions were immunosequenced from genomic DNA with the immunoSEQ Assay. Genomic DNA was amplified by bias-controlled multiplex PCR before high-throughput sequencing. Regarding the original processing steps: To quantify the absolute abundance of each unique TCRbeta CDR3 region, the sequences were collapsed and filtered. Clonality, defined as 1 minus Pielou's evenness, was calculated using only productive rearrangements. Tumor T-cell fraction was calculated by normalizing TCRbeta template counts to usable DNA, which was estimated from several housekeeping genes. A previously published method was used to identify clones with significantly greater frequencies in on-treatment samples than in baseline samples. This immuneACCESS table, as held by TCRdb, lists in-frame sequences with V and J called but not all clones. Of the missing ones, under half trace to an unresolved V gene in checked studies; the others have no known cause. D and trimming were read from the DNA, whereas the V and J calls and clone size are those reported in that table. Here the sample has about 2,900 clones; just under 20% occur a single time. Of the sample, 13% to 15% falls within the top ten clones.

The treatment or condition label, as the study defines it: randomized to nivolumab then ipilimumab (arm A) or the reverse (arm B). None of the patients in the trial had previously been given DNA-damaging chemotherapy. The samples were obtained from melanoma patients enrolled in CheckMate 064, an open-label, randomized phase II trial testing sequential checkpoint blockade. Tumor TCR sequencing used genomic DNA from formalin-fixed paraffin-embedded (FFPE) tissue samples. V is reduced by 6 bases and J by 6 bases, leaving a spacing of 14 bases between them. The cysteine opens and the phenylalanine closes a CDR3 of 13 amino acids. The only DNA kept is the CDR3, 39 bases in frame from the first base.

The chain links TRBV7-1 with TRBJ1-1; no D segment can be confidently identified. TRBV7-1 counts as an open reading frame of uncertain function. The origin of this receptor is a human donor with melanoma. The sample consisted of tumor tissue (inferred from file names), taken from a patient given nivolumab and ipilimumab in sequence. The DNA reads as follows: TGTGCCAGCAGTCTTGGGCAAAACTCTGAAGCTTTCTTT. Its amino acids are CASSLGQNSEAFF.